A single sample gave rise to the 17 T cell receptor beta chains below, sequenced in a study of cytotoxic CD8 clonotypes in ibrutinib-treated CLL. The assay was immunoSEQ multiplex PCR, and TCRdb's table has in-frame clones only and misses some. The sample comprises some 80,000 clones, around 79% of which are singletons, and roughly 4.8% rests with the top ten. The material sequenced was PBMCs, taken after 12 months of ibrutinib treatment. The receptors stem from a human donor with chronic lymphocytic leukemia.

The chain is built from TRBV11-2 and TRBJ2-5; 11 bases are shared with TRBD2. Germline V gene sequence: CDR1 SGHAT, CDR2 FQNNGV. The CDR3 consists of 19 residues. Losses at the gene ends were 5 bases for V and 2 bases for J; bases not matched to a gene: 16. In DNA form, the CDR3 reads TGTGCCAGCAGCCCGAACCCCACTAGCGGGGGAAAGAGGCAAGAGACCCAGTACTTC. Encoded protein: CASSPNPTSGGKRQETQYF.

This chain links TRBV18 with TRBJ1-2; D ambiguous. The length of the CDR3 is 14 residues. Trimming left V 3 bases short and J 4 bases short, with 12 bases between. The germline gives CDR1 KGHSH, CDR2 LQKENI. The CDR3 here is CASSPGFEGYGYTF. CDR3 coding DNA: TGTGCCAGCTCACCCGGTTTCGAAGGCTATGGCTACACCTTC.

V usage is TRBV28 and J usage is TRBJ2-1; D gene unclear. Germline V gene lookup returns CDR1 MDHEN and CDR2 SYDVKM. The CDR3 spans 15 residues. Trimming removed 4 bases at V and 1 base at J, with 11 bases between. For the CDR3, the DNA is TGTGCCAGCAGTTCTTACGGCCCTTCCTACAATGAGCAGTTCTTC. Amino acid sequence: CASSSYGPSYNEQFF.

This chain connects TRBV6-5 to TRBJ2-7, with TRBD2 matching 9 bases. Germline V gene sequence: CDR1 MNHEY, CDR2 SVGAGI. The CDR3 loop spans 14 amino acids. V lost 8 bases to trimming and J lost 5 bases; unmatched junction nucleotides: 10. CDR3 nucleotide sequence: TGTGCCAGCGCGGGGGGGCTAAGTAGGGACGAGCAGTACTTC. Protein: CASAGGLSRDEQYF.

V gene TRBV5-1 combines with J gene TRBJ2-7; D possibly corresponds to TRBD2 (5 bases). Germline CDR1 SGHRS, CDR2 YFSETQ. CDR3 size: 12 residues. Trimming stripped 10 bases from V and 0 bases from J, with 11 bases between. DNA for the CDR3: TGCGCCTCCGGGGAGAGCTCCTACGAGCAGTACTTC. This codes for CASGESSYEQYF.

The chain uses TRBV19 and TRBJ1-5, with D perhaps TRBD1 (5 bases). Germline CDR1 is LNHDA and CDR2 is SQIVND (reference sequence). The CDR3 spans 14 residues. Trimming shortened V by 1 base and J by 4 bases, and 8 bases separated the two germline ends. CDR3 sequence reads: CASSIVGGNQPQHF. CDR3 in DNA: TGTGCCAGTAGTATAGTTGGGGGTAATCAGCCCCAGCATTTT.

This clone was detected a few times. CDR3 sequence (DNA): TGTGCCAGCGGGGGTGCACTAAGCACAGATACGCAGTATTTT. Translating it yields CASGGALSTDTQYF. The V and J genes are TRBV2 and TRBJ2-3; D may be TRBD1 or TRBD2 (5 bases each). Germline values: CDR1 SNHLY, CDR2 FYNNEI. This CDR3 is 14 amino acids long. Deletions cut 8 bases from V and 0 bases from J, with 12 bases between.

J is TRBJ2-5 and V is TRBV7-8; possible D gene TRBD2, 5 bases. CDR3 size: 13 residues. V shed 5 bases and J shed 1 base, with 8 bases lying between them. CDR1 is SGHVS, CDR2 FQNEAQ, per germline. CDR3: CASSPGLQETQYF. The CDR3 nucleotides are TGTGCCAGCAGCCCCGGACTCCAAGAGACCCAGTACTTC.

The chain has TRBV11-1 and TRBJ2-3; TRBD1 matches 9 bases. V was clipped by 6 bases and J by 2 bases; unmatched bases: 6. Per the germline V gene, CDR1 is SGHAT and CDR2 is FQDESV (reference sequence). This CDR3 is built from 15 residues. The CDR3 bases are TGTGCCAGCAGTCGGACAGGGGAGGCCACAGATACGCAGTATTTT. Translation gives CASSRTGEATDTQYF.

V and J are TRBV9 and TRBJ2-2; D gene unclear. Germline-derived CDR1 and CDR2 are SGDLS and YYNGEE. V lost 6 bases to trimming and J lost 5 bases, with 5 bases between them. This CDR3 is 11 amino acids long. The CDR3 protein is CASTKTGELFF. Written as DNA, the CDR3 is TGTGCCAGCACCAAGACCGGGGAGCTGTTTTTT.

This clone appeared once. The chain couples TRBV7-2 to TRBJ2-7, with unresolved D. The CDR3 totals 11 residues. V lost 5 bases to trimming and J lost 1 base, with 3 bases between them. The germline V gene encodes CDR1 SGHTA and CDR2 FQGNSA. In DNA form, the CDR3 reads TGTACCAGCAGCCAGTCCTACGAGCAGTACTTC. It is translated as CTSSQSYEQYF.

CDR3 sequence reads: CASSPGVAGATDTQYF. CDR3 coding DNA: TGCGCCAGCAGCCCCGGGGTAGCGGGGGCCACAGATACGCAGTATTTT. The V and J genes are TRBV5-1 and TRBJ2-3, with 9 bases fitting TRBD2. V was clipped by 4 bases and J by 2 bases; unmatched bases: 8. The length of the CDR3 is 16 residues. CDR1 is SGHRS and CDR2 is YFSETQ in the germline V gene.

The rearrangement uses TRBV6-6 and TRBJ2-1, with 13 bases fitting TRBD2. The V and J ends lost 0 bases and 10 bases, in that order; junction bases with no gene match: 6. CDR1 and CDR2 from the germline V gene are MNHNY and SVGAGI (reference sequence). The CDR3 extends over 16 amino acids. In nucleotides, the CDR3 is TGTGCCAGCAGTTACTCCGGGACTAGCGGGGTCGGGGAGCAGTTCTTC. It encodes CASSYSGTSGVGEQFF.

The V call is TRBV4-1, the J call TRBJ2-3; D call uncertain. The CDR3 length is 15 residues. Germline assignment: CDR1 MGHRA and CDR2 YSYEKL. V shed 0 bases and J shed 10 bases, with 17 bases lying between them. CDR3 coding DNA: TGCGCCAGCAGCCAAGATGTTCCTTCCCCACTGGCGCAGTATTTT. It is translated as CASSQDVPSPLAQYF.

This clone was seen only a few times. The chain employs TRBV7-2 and TRBJ2-5, with D possibly matching TRBD1 (6 bases). CDR3 length: 15 residues. Trimming left V 5 bases short and J 1 base short, with 14 bases between. The germline V gene encodes CDR1 SGHTA and CDR2 FQGNSA. The CDR3 sequence: CASSGQFGVQETQYF. CDR3 in DNA: TGTGCCAGCAGCGGACAGTTCGGCGTCCAAGAGACCCAGTACTTC.

The J gene is TRBJ2-3, the V gene TRBV20-1; D ambiguous. This CDR3 contains 10 residues. Germline CDR1 is DFQATT and CDR2 is SNEGSKA (reference sequence). Trimming removed 7 bases at V and 6 bases at J, with 8 bases between. The CDR3 protein is CSGSFDTQYF. The CDR3, as DNA: TGCAGTGGTTCGTTTGATACGCAGTATTTT.

The chain links TRBV2 to TRBJ1-3, with D hard to call. V lost 7 bases and J lost 2, with 12 bases in between. The length of the CDR3 is 14 residues. Germline assignment: CDR1 SNHLY and CDR2 FYNNEI. CDR3 residues: CASKEGSAGNTIYF. DNA for the CDR3: TGTGCCAGCAAGGAGGGATCGGCTGGAAACACCATATATTTT. Combining the CDR3 with reference TRBV2 and TRBJ1-3 gives the whole variable domain EPEVTQTPSHQVTQMGQEVILRCVPISNHLYFYWYRQILGQKVEFLVSFYNNEISEKSEIFDDQFSVERPDGSNFTLKIRSTKLEDSAMYFCASKEGSAGNTIYFGEGSWLTVV.